This T cell receptor beta chain was captured by sequencing in a study of blood T cells in healthy people across ages. As to this clonotype: Antigen: not known.

Every donor contributed about 10 milliliters of peripheral blood by blood draw. Per individual sample, total RNA of at least 6 micrograms was extracted. Primed by a sample-barcoded 5' primer and a J-beta primer mix, a second PCR proceeded for about 7 to 11 cycles. The template-switch adaptor was a 5' adaptor with 12 random nucleotides. It tagged each cDNA molecule. TCRdb re-called the 5' RACE reads through MiXCR, storing one row per CDR3 protein. This table holds 710,000 or so distinct CDR3 sequences, approximately 31% found once. Regarding the study as a whole: The unknown donor CMV status may have confounded expanded clonotype changes.

This CDR3 has 16 residues. Germline V gene lookup returns CDR1 SGHTA and CDR2 FQGNSA. Trimming cost V 1 base and J 1 base, with 11 bases left between them. The sequence came from a woman of 80 years or more in good health. The chain recombines TRBV7-2 with TRBJ1-3; a weak D match, TRBD1 (5 bases). The sequenced sample was blood. This CDR3 reads CASSLGGGASGNTIYF. In DNA, the CDR3 is TGTGCCAGCAGCTTAGGGGGAGGGGCGTCTGGAAACACCATATATTTT.